These T cell receptor beta chains were read from a single sample in a study of memory CD4+ T cells and cytomegalovirus serostatus. The table came from immunoSEQ multiplex PCR; TCRdb's copy has only in-frame clones and leaves some out. Of around 62,000 clones in the sample, 76% were seen once. The sequenced sample was memory CD4+ T cells from blood. The source of these receptors is an adult in good health and CMV-seropositive. Each CDR3 is given with its conserved first and last residue. The order of the fields is V gene, D gene, J gene, clone size, CDR3 DNA, CDR3 protein. D genes are given only for firm matches. Only some rows state a clone size, as once, few, many or a class for expanded clones.

v_gene: TRBV11-2
d_gene: TRBD1
j_gene: TRBJ2-7
abundance: .
CDR3nt: TGTGCCAGCAGCTTAGATGGGACAGTGCCCTCCGAGCAGTACTTC
CDR3aa: CASSLDGTVPSEQYF

v_gene: TRBV15
d_gene: TRBD1
j_gene: TRBJ2-5
abundance: .
CDR3nt: TGTGCCACCAGCAGAGGGGACCGGGACAGAGAGACCCAGTACTTC
CDR3aa: CATSRGDRDRETQYF

v_gene: TRBV19
d_gene: .
j_gene: TRBJ1-1
abundance: few
CDR3nt: TGTGCCAGTAGTCACGGGGAAGGGAACACTGAAGCTTTCTTT
CDR3aa: CASSHGEGNTEAFF

v_gene: TRBV6-1
d_gene: .
j_gene: TRBJ2-7
abundance: .
CDR3nt: TGTGCCAGCAGCCAACAGGGCCCCTACGAGCAGTACTTC
CDR3aa: CASSQQGPYEQYF

v_gene: TRBV29-1
d_gene: .
j_gene: TRBJ2-5
abundance: few
CDR3nt: TGCAGCGTTAACGCGGACCAAGAGACCCAGTACTTC
CDR3aa: CSVNADQETQYF

v_gene: TRBV28
d_gene: .
j_gene: TRBJ1-1
abundance: .
CDR3nt: TGTGCCAGCAGTTTATCCGTTGGACGGAGAAACACTGAAGCTTTCTTT
CDR3aa: CASSLSVGRRNTEAFF

v_gene: TRBV2
d_gene: .
j_gene: TRBJ2-1
abundance: many
CDR3nt: TGTGCCAGCAGTGAAGAGGGGGAACGGGGTGAGCAGTTCTTC
CDR3aa: CASSEEGERGEQFF

v_gene: TRBV7-3
d_gene: .
j_gene: TRBJ2-1
abundance: .
CDR3nt: TGTGCCAGCAGCTTAACGCACGCGGGGCCTGACGATGAGCAGTTCTTC
CDR3aa: CASSLTHAGPDDEQFF

v_gene: TRBV7-3
d_gene: TRBD2
j_gene: TRBJ2-1
abundance: .
CDR3nt: TGTGCCAGCAGCATAGGACTAGCGGGAAAGGAGCAGTTCTTC
CDR3aa: CASSIGLAGKEQFF

v_gene: TRBV28
d_gene: .
j_gene: TRBJ1-2
abundance: .
CDR3nt: TGTGCCAGCACCCCTGGGGGGAGATATGGCTACACCTTC
CDR3aa: CASTPGGRYGYTF

v_gene: TRBV5-1
d_gene: .
j_gene: TRBJ1-1
abundance: .
CDR3nt: TGCGCCAGCAGCTTGGAGCCAGGGCCCCTGAACACTGAAGCTTTCTTT
CDR3aa: CASSLEPGPLNTEAFF

v_gene: TRBV7-8
d_gene: .
j_gene: TRBJ2-1
abundance: .
CDR3nt: TGTGCCAGCAGCCCTCCAGGATTGCCGGTGGGGAGTGAGCAGTTCTTC
CDR3aa: CASSPPGLPVGSEQFF

v_gene: TRBV5-1
d_gene: TRBD1
j_gene: TRBJ2-5
abundance: .
CDR3nt: TGCGCCAGCAGCTCCAGACCCTGGACAGGAAAAGAAGAGACCCAGTACTTC
CDR3aa: CASSSRPWTGKEETQYF

v_gene: TRBV5-1
d_gene: TRBD2
j_gene: TRBJ2-1
abundance: .
CDR3nt: TGCGCCAGCAGCCCTGACCTGACTAGCGGAGACAATGAGCAGTTCTTC
CDR3aa: CASSPDLTSGDNEQFF

v_gene: TRBV21-1
d_gene: .
j_gene: TRBJ2-1
abundance: .
CDR3nt: TGTGCCAGCAGCAATTATCCTAGCGGCGTGGATTATGAGCAGTTCTTC
CDR3aa: CASSNYPSGVDYEQFF